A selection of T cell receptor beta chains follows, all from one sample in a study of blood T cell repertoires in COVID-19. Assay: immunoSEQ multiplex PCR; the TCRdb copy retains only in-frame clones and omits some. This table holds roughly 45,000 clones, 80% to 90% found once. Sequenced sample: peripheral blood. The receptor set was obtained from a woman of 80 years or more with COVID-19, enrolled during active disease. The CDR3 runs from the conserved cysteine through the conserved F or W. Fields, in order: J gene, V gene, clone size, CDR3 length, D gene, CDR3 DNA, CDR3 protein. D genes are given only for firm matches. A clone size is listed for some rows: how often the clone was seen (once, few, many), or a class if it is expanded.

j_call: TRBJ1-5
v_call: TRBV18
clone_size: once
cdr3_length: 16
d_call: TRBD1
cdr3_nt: TGTGCCAGCTCACCACAGCCAGGGGGCGGCAATCAGCCCCAGCATTTT
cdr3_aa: CASSPQPGGGNQPQHF

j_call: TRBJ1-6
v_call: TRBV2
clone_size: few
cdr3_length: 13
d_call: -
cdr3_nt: TGTGCCAGCAGCTCCGTAGCTAATTCACCCCTCCACTTT
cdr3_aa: CASSSVANSPLHF

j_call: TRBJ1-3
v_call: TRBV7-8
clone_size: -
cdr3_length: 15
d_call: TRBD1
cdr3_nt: TGTGCCAGCAGCTTCGGGACAGGGTTAAGAAACACCATATATTTT
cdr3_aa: CASSFGTGLRNTIYF

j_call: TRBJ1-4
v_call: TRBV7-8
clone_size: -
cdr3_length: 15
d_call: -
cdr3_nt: TGTGCCAGCAGCTTAGTTTCAGGATCTAATGAAAAACTGTTTTTT
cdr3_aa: CASSLVSGSNEKLFF

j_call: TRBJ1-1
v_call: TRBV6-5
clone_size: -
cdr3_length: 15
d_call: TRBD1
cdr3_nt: TGTGCCAGCAGTCCCGACAGGGGGCAGGTCACTGAAGCTTTCTTT
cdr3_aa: CASSPDRGQVTEAFF

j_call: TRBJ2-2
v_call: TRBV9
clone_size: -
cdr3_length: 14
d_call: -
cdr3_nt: TGTGCCAGCAGCGTAGAGTCCCTCGGGGGGGAGCTGTTTTTT
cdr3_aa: CASSVESLGGELFF

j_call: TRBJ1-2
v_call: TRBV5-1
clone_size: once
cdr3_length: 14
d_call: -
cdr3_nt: TGCGCCAGCAGCCCCGGCGGACAGATCTATGGCTACACCTTC
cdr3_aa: CASSPGGQIYGYTF

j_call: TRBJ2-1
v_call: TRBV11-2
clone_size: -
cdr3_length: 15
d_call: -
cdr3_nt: TGTGCCAGCAGCCAAAGTCTGGGCAGGGAAAATGAGCAGTTCTTC
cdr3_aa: CASSQSLGRENEQFF

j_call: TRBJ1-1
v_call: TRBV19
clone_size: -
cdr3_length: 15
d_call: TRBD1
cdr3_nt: TGTGCCAGTAGATATGGACAGGGCTCTTACACTGAAGCTTTCTTT
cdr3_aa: CASRYGQGSYTEAFF

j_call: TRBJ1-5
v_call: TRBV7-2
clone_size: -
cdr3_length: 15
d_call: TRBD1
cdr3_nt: TGTGCCAGCAGCCCCCCGGGACAGGGAAGCAAGCCCCAGCATTTT
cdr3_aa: CASSPPGQGSKPQHF

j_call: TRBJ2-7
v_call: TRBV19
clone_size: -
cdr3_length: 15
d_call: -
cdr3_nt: TGTGCCAGTAGTGGATGGGGTGGGGCAGCCTACGAGCAGTACTTC
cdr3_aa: CASSGWGGAAYEQYF

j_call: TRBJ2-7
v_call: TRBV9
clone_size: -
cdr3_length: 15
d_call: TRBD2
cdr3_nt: TGTGCCAGCAGCGTAGGGGGCCGGGGGGGCTACGAGCAGTACTTC
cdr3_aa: CASSVGGRGGYEQYF

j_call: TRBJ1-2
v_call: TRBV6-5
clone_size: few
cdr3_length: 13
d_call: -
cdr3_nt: TGTGCCAGCAGTCGCGGGATGAACTATGGCTACACCTTC
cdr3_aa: CASSRGMNYGYTF

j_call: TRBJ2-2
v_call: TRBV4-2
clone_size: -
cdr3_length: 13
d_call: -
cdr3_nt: TGTGCCAGCAGCCCCCGACTAGCCGGGGAGCTGTTTTTT
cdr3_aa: CASSPRLAGELFF

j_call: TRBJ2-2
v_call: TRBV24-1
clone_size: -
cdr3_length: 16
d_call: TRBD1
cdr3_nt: TGTGCCACCAGTGATGCCGGGACAGCGAACACCGGGGAGCTGTTTTTT
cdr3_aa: CATSDAGTANTGELFF

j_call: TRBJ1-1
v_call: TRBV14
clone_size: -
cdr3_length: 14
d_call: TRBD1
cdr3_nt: TGTGCCAGCAGCCCACGACAGGGGAACACTGAAGCTTTCTTT
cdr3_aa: CASSPRQGNTEAFF

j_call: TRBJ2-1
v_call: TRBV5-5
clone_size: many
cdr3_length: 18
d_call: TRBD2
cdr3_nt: TGTGCCAGCAGCCTTCGACAGGGTTGGAGCGGGAGGTACAATGAGCAGTTCTTC
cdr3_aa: CASSLRQGWSGRYNEQFF

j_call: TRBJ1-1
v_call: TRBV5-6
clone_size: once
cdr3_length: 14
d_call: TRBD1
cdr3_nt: TGTGCCAGCAGCTTGGTGGGACAGGTGTCGCGCGCTTTCTTT
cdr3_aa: CASSLVGQVSRAFF

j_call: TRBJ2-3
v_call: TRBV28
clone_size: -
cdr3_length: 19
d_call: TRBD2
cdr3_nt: TGTGCCAGCAGAAAACGCGGACTAGCGGGAGGGTATTATAGAGATACGCAGTATTTT
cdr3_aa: CASRKRGLAGGYYRDTQYF

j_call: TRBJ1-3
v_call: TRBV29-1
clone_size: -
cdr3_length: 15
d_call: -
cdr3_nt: TGCAGCGTTTCAAACTGGGAGGGTGGTGGAAACACCATATATTTT
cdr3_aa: CSVSNWEGGGNTIYF

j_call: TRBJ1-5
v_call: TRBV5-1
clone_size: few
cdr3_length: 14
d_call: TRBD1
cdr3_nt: TGCGCCAGCAGCTTGACAGGGGGCGGGCAGCCCCAGCATTTT
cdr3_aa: CASSLTGGGQPQHF

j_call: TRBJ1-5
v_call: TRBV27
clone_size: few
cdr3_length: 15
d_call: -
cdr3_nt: TGTGCCAGCGGAGTGGGGCTTGGTAGCAATCAGCCCCAGCATTTT
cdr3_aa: CASGVGLGSNQPQHF

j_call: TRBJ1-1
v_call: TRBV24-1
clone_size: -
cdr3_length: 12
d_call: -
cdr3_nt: TGTGCCACCAGTGACGCATCCTTTAGAGCTTTCTTT
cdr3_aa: CATSDASFRAFF

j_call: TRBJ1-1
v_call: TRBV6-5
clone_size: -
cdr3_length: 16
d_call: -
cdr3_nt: TGTGCCAGCAGTTACTCGAAGTTCCAGGGGAACACTGAAGCTTTCTTT
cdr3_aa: CASSYSKFQGNTEAFF

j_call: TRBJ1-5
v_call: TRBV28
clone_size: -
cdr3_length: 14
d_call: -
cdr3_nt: TGTGCCAGCATTCTTGACACCGCCGGACAGCCCCAGCATTTT
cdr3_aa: CASILDTAGQPQHF